A selection of T cell receptor beta chains follows, all from one sample in a study of CD8 T cells in ankylosing spondylitis. In TCRdb, the 5' RACE reads were re-called with MiXCR into one record per CDR3 protein. The sample includes approximately 200,000 distinct CDR3 sequences, approximately 12% of them seen just once. Specimen: blood, either unsorted or a sorted T cell fraction (not recorded which). The origin of the receptors is a female donor with ankylosing spondylitis or in good health (not recorded which). CDR3s include the opening cysteine and the closing phenylalanine or tryptophan. The D gene is left open where the match is weak. Expanded clones get a size class; other rows say once, few or many, or leave the size out.

d_gene,j_gene,v_gene,abundance,CDR3aa,CDR3nt
-,TRBJ2-1,TRBV5-1,many,CASSFPSQYNEQFF,TGCGCCAGCAGCTTCCCTTCACAGTACAATGAGCAGTTCTTC
-,TRBJ2-7,TRBV18,-,CASSPASGPYEQYF,TGTGCCAGCTCACCGGCAAGCGGTCCCTACGAGCAGTACTTC
-,TRBJ2-7,TRBV3-1,many,CASSPTGSYEQYF,TGTGCCAGCAGCCCGACAGGCTCCTACGAGCAGTACTTC
-,TRBJ1-6,TRBV7-2,many,CASSLAGGAYNSPLHF,TGTGCCAGCAGCTTAGCAGGGGGGGCCTATAATTCACCCCTCCACTTT
TRBD1,TRBJ1-6,TRBV27,-,CASSLSSRGVPLHF,TGTGCCAGCAGTTTATCAAGCAGGGGGGTACCCCTCCACTTT
TRBD1,TRBJ1-6,TRBV19,many,CASSARQGSPLHF,TGTGCCAGTAGTGCCCGACAGGGTTCACCCCTCCACTTT
TRBD1,TRBJ2-7,TRBV7-9,-,CASSFDPDRVYEQYF,TGTGCCAGCAGCTTCGATCCCGACAGGGTCTACGAGCAGTACTTC
-,TRBJ1-1,TRBV11-2,many,CASSLGGTNTEAFF,TGTGCCAGCAGCTTAGGAGGAACCAACACTGAAGCTTTCTTT
TRBD2,TRBJ2-1,TRBV5-1,few,CASSLSTGGSYNEQFF,TGCGCCAGCAGCTTGAGTACGGGAGGGTCCTACAATGAGCAGTTCTTC
-,TRBJ2-1,TRBV27,many,CASRGQGRSYNEQFF,TGTGCCAGCAGAGGGCAGGGGAGATCCTACAATGAGCAGTTCTTC
-,TRBJ2-3,TRBV29-1,many,CSVGPSTDTQYF,TGCAGCGTGGGACCTAGCACAGATACGCAGTATTTT
-,TRBJ2-1,TRBV12-3/TRBV12-4,few,CASSLGRVHNEQFF,TGTGCCAGCAGTTTAGGGCGGGTCCACAATGAGCAGTTCTTC
TRBD1,TRBJ1-6,TRBV7-9,many,CASSSHEVQGGYSPLHF,TGTGCCAGCAGCTCCCATGAAGTGCAGGGGGGTTATTCACCCCTCCACTTT
-,TRBJ1-1,TRBV13,many,CASSLAGTNTEAFF,TGTGCCAGCAGCTTAGCTGGCACGAACACTGAAGCTTTCTTT
-,TRBJ2-1,TRBV20-1,many,CSARGLETSEQFF,TGCAGTGCTAGAGGCCTAGAAACTAGTGAGCAGTTCTTC